A selection of T cell receptor beta chains follows, all from one sample in a study of shared clonotypes between healthy human individuals. This table comes from immunoSEQ multiplex PCR, and its TCRdb copy is limited to in-frame clones, with some not included. The repertoire holds about 460,000 clones, approximately 77% seen once, with around 11% in the top ten. The sequenced sample consisted of PBMCs. These receptors all stem from a woman aged 40 to 55 in good health. Some clones in this sample may be carry-over from other donors' samples. Each CDR3 is given with its conserved first and last residue. D genes are given only for firm matches. A row's size may be missing; if present it is once, few, many or a size class.

V gene	D gene	clone size	J gene	CDR3 DNA	CDR3 protein
TRBV11-2	.	many	TRBJ1-3	TGTGCCAGCAGTAAAGAAGTATCCGGGACGCCGCTATATTTT	CASSKEVSGTPLYF
TRBV19	.	.	TRBJ2-2	TGTGCCAGTACCCCAGGCCTGGGGGCCACCGGGGAGCTGTTTTTT	CASTPGLGATGELFF
TRBV5-1	TRBD2	.	TRBJ2-2	TGCGCCAGCAGCTTGGCCTACGGCGGGAGGGGGACGAACACCGGGGAGCTGTTTTTT	CASSLAYGGRGTNTGELFF
TRBV28	.	.	TRBJ1-1	TGTGCCAGCAGACCCGCTTCAAGGGGTATCGCTGAAGCTTTCTTT	CASRPASRGIAEAFF
TRBV7-3	.	once	TRBJ2-7	TGTGCCAGCATAGAAAAAAATGGCGGGCCCCACTACGAGCAGTACTTC	CASIEKNGGPHYEQYF
TRBV5-4	TRBD2	.	TRBJ2-2	TGTGCCAGCAGCTCTACCGGACTAGCGGGAGCCGGGGAGCTGTTTTTT	CASSSTGLAGAGELFF
TRBV18	TRBD1	.	TRBJ1-1	TGTGCCAGCTCACCAAAGGGGACAGCGTTGAACACTGAAGCTTTCTTT	CASSPKGTALNTEAFF
TRBV7-9	.	once	TRBJ1-1	TGTGCCAGCAGCTTAGTTGTGGGTGGCACTGAAGCTTTCTTT	CASSLVVGGTEAFF
TRBV7-9	.	.	TRBJ2-2	TGTGCCAGCAGCTTAGCGGGAGCGGTCGGGGAGCTGTTTTTT	CASSLAGAVGELFF
TRBV11-1	.	few	TRBJ1-3	TGTGCCAGCAAAGGGCGATACTCTGGAAACACCATATATTTT	CASKGRYSGNTIYF
TRBV30	.	once	TRBJ1-4	TGTGCCTGGAGTTGGGTAGATGAAAAACTGTTTTTT	CAWSWVDEKLFF
TRBV2	TRBD1	.	TRBJ2-7	TGTGCCAGCAGTGCGGTGACAGGGACCTACGAGCAGTACTTC	CASSAVTGTYEQYF
TRBV4-1	TRBD2	.	TRBJ2-3	TGCGCCAGCAGCCTTGGACTAGCGAGCACAGATACGCAGTATTTT	CASSLGLASTDTQYF
TRBV15	.	.	TRBJ1-1	TGTGCCACCAGCAGAGAGGGGCAGGGGATGGTCGGCACTGAAGCTTTCTTT	CATSREGQGMVGTEAFF
TRBV5-4	TRBD2	once	TRBJ2-7	TGTGCCAGCAGCCGGGGACTAGCGGGAGTCTACGAGCAGTACTTC	CASSRGLAGVYEQYF
TRBV18	TRBD1	once	TRBJ2-7	TGTGCCAGCTCATTCCGGGACAGGGACGGCGAGCAGTACTTC	CASSFRDRDGEQYF
TRBV29-1	.	.	TRBJ1-3	TGCAGCGTTGAGGCAGGGACTGGAAACACCATATATTTT	CSVEAGTGNTIYF
TRBV2	TRBD2	.	TRBJ2-3	TGTGCCAGCAGACGACTAGCGGGGGAATCAGATACGCAGTATTTT	CASRRLAGESDTQYF
TRBV7-8	TRBD2	.	TRBJ2-7	TGTGCCAGCAGCTTAGGCGGGGGATCGTTCGGCGAGCAGTACTTC	CASSLGGGSFGEQYF
TRBV7-8	.	.	TRBJ1-2	TGTGCCAGCAGCTTGGTGGGGGGCAATGTGAACTATGGCTACACCTTC	CASSLVGGNVNYGYTF
TRBV9	.	.	TRBJ1-4	TGTGCCAGCAGCCTTCTTGCAACTAATGAAAAACTGTTTTTT	CASSLLATNEKLFF
TRBV6-5	.	.	TRBJ2-3	TGTGCCAGCTCTCGGCGGTTCCTCACAGATACGCAGTATTTT	CASSRRFLTDTQYF
TRBV6-5	TRBD1	.	TRBJ2-7	TGTGCCAGCGGATACGGGACAGGGAGCCCCTACGAGCAGTACTTC	CASGYGTGSPYEQYF
TRBV29-1	.	.	TRBJ1-1	TGCAGCGTTGAGAGGGGGGCTGAAGCTTTCTTT	CSVERGAEAFF
TRBV30	.	once	TRBJ2-1	TGTGCCTGGAGTGTAGGGGGTGAGCAGTTCTTC	CAWSVGGEQFF
TRBV6-1	TRBD1	few	TRBJ2-4	TGTGCCAGCAGTGAAAGCTGGACAGGGGGCCGAAACATCCAGTACTTC	CASSESWTGGRNIQYF
TRBV2	.	.	TRBJ2-5	TGTGCCAGCAGTGCGGTCAGGGGCTTTTTAGGAGAGACCCAGTACTTC	CASSAVRGFLGETQYF
TRBV5-1	TRBD2	.	TRBJ2-7	TGCGCCAGCAGCTCCCTAGCGGGCCTGCCCTACGAGCAGTACTTC	CASSSLAGLPYEQYF
TRBV7-7	.	.	TRBJ2-7	TGTGCTAGCAGCCAACATATGGGGATCGAGCAGTACTTC	CASSQHMGIEQYF
TRBV7-7	.	.	TRBJ2-7	TGTGCTAGCAGCCCATCAGGGGGAGGGCCGGGGGAGCAGTACTTC	CASSPSGGGPGEQYF
TRBV15	.	.	TRBJ2-5	TGTGCCACCAGCAGAGACCCCTTGGGGGTTGGAGGAACCCAGTACTTC	CATSRDPLGVGGTQYF
TRBV29-1	TRBD1	.	TRBJ2-7	TGCAGCGTTGAGGGACAGGGGGCCTACGAGCAGTACTTC	CSVEGQGAYEQYF
TRBV19	.	.	TRBJ2-2	TGTGCCAGTAGTGTACAGGGTTTTAACGGGGAGCTGTTTTTT	CASSVQGFNGELFF
TRBV7-7	.	many	TRBJ1-2	TGTGCCAGCAGCTTAGTATGCAGGGAGAGGGGCTACACCTTC	CASSLVCRERGYTF
TRBV4-2	TRBD2	.	TRBJ2-7	TGTGCCAGCAGCCAAGAGGCGGCGGGAGGACCCTATTACGAGCAGTACTTC	CASSQEAAGGPYYEQYF
TRBV5-1	.	few	TRBJ2-6	TGCGCCAGCAGCTTGGGTAACTCTGGGGCCAACGTCCTGACTTTC	CASSLGNSGANVLTF
TRBV10-1	TRBD1	.	TRBJ1-1	TGCGCCAGCAGCCTGGACAGGGGCCTCACTGAAGCTTTCTTT	CASSLDRGLTEAFF
TRBV14	TRBD1	many	TRBJ2-7	TGTGCCAGCAGCCAAGACAGAGGGACAGGGCTCTGGTACGAGCAGTACTTC	CASSQDRGTGLWYEQYF
TRBV7-3	.	.	TRBJ2-2	TGTGCCAGCAGCCCAGGGAGTCGGACCGGGGAGCTGTTTTTT	CASSPGSRTGELFF
TRBV18	TRBD1	.	TRBJ1-2	TGTGCCAGCTCCGGACAGGGTGGTTCTTCTCAGGCTGGCTACACCTTC	CASSGQGGSSQAGYTF
TRBV6-1	TRBD2	.	TRBJ2-5	TGTGCCAGCAGTGCCCCTAGCGGGAGCGGAGAGACCCAGTACTTC	CASSAPSGSGETQYF
TRBV7-8	TRBD1	many	TRBJ2-7	TGTGCCAGCACAGTCTACGGGACAGCCCCCCACGAGCAGTACTTC	CASTVYGTAPHEQYF
TRBV4-1	.	.	TRBJ2-3	TGCGCCAGCAGCCAGTGGACATTTGGCACAGATACGCAGTATTTT	CASSQWTFGTDTQYF
TRBV4-1	.	.	TRBJ2-1	TGCGCCAGCAGCCAAGTGGGGAGAAGCCCAGTGGATGAGCAGTTCTTC	CASSQVGRSPVDEQFF
TRBV10-3	TRBD1	.	TRBJ2-5	TGTGCCATCAGTTCTACAGGACAGGAACAAGAGACCCAGTACTTC	CAISSTGQEQETQYF
TRBV7-8	.	.	TRBJ2-5	TGTGCCAGCAGCCCAACTCGGCAGAGCAAAGGGACCCAGTACTTC	CASSPTRQSKGTQYF